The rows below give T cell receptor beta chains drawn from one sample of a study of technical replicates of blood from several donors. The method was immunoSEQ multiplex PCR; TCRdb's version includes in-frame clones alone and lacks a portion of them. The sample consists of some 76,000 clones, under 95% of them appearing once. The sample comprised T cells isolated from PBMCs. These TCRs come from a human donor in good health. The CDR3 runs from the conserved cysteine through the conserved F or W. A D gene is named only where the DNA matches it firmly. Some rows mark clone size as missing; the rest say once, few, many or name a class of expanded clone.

CDR3nt: TGTGCCAGCAGCCTAGAGTCCAACCCCTACGTTTGGAACTTC
CDR3aa: CASSLESNPYVWNF
j_gene: TRBJ2-7
v_gene: TRBV5-4
d_gene: NA
abundance: NA

CDR3nt: TGTGCCAGCTCACCACCGTACGCAGGGGGCAACATTCAGTACTTC
CDR3aa: CASSPPYAGGNIQYF
j_gene: TRBJ2-4
v_gene: TRBV18
d_gene: TRBD1
abundance: NA

CDR3nt: TGTGCCTGGAGTGTACGACACCCACCCTACGAGCAGTACTTC
CDR3aa: CAWSVRHPPYEQYF
j_gene: TRBJ2-7
v_gene: TRBV30
d_gene: NA
abundance: NA

CDR3nt: TGTGCCAGCAGCTTTGTGGGGAGCGAGGAGCAGTACTTC
CDR3aa: CASSFVGSEEQYF
j_gene: TRBJ2-7
v_gene: TRBV7-9
d_gene: NA
abundance: NA

CDR3nt: TGTGCCAGCAGCCACCAACAGGGTTTGGGCACTGAAGCTTTCTTT
CDR3aa: CASSHQQGLGTEAFF
j_gene: TRBJ1-1
v_gene: TRBV7-9
d_gene: NA
abundance: NA

CDR3nt: TGTGCCAGCAGTGGGGACAGCTACGAGCAGTACTTC
CDR3aa: CASSGDSYEQYF
j_gene: TRBJ2-7
v_gene: TRBV28
d_gene: TRBD1
abundance: NA

CDR3nt: TGCAGCGAGGGGACACCCTATGGCTACACCTTC
CDR3aa: CSEGTPYGYTF
j_gene: TRBJ1-2
v_gene: TRBV29-1
d_gene: NA
abundance: NA

CDR3nt: TGTGCCAGCAGGGGGGGAGGGTGGCCTGAAGCTTTCTTT
CDR3aa: CASRGGGWPEAFF
j_gene: TRBJ1-1
v_gene: TRBV2
d_gene: NA
abundance: NA

CDR3nt: TGCGCCAGCAGCCAAGTACCGGGACAGAACACTGAAGCTTTCTTT
CDR3aa: CASSQVPGQNTEAFF
j_gene: TRBJ1-1
v_gene: TRBV4-1
d_gene: NA
abundance: NA

CDR3nt: TGTGCCAGCAGCTTAAGTAGTCAGGGGGGCACTGAAGCTTTCTTT
CDR3aa: CASSLSSQGGTEAFF
j_gene: TRBJ1-1
v_gene: TRBV7-9
d_gene: TRBD1
abundance: NA

CDR3nt: TGTGCCAGCAGTTTCTCGGGAACTGAAGCTTTCTTT
CDR3aa: CASSFSGTEAFF
j_gene: TRBJ1-1
v_gene: TRBV27
d_gene: NA
abundance: NA

CDR3nt: TGCAGTGCACCCACGACAGGGCAAGCTTTCTTT
CDR3aa: CSAPTTGQAFF
j_gene: TRBJ1-1
v_gene: TRBV20-1
d_gene: TRBD1
abundance: NA

CDR3nt: TGTGCCATCAGTGAGGGACAGGGCAATCAGCCCCAGCATTTT
CDR3aa: CAISEGQGNQPQHF
j_gene: TRBJ1-5
v_gene: TRBV10-3
d_gene: TRBD1
abundance: NA

CDR3nt: TGTGCCTGGGGGAGCTCCTACAATGAGCAGTTCTTC
CDR3aa: CAWGSSYNEQFF
j_gene: TRBJ2-1
v_gene: TRBV30
d_gene: NA
abundance: NA

CDR3nt: TGCGCCAGCAGCTTGGCCACTACAGGTGCCGAAGCTTTCTTT
CDR3aa: CASSLATTGAEAFF
j_gene: TRBJ1-1
v_gene: TRBV5-1
d_gene: NA
abundance: NA

CDR3nt: TGTGCCAGCAGCTTGGTTGTGTGGAGCGAGGGGAACACCGGGGAGCTGTTTTTT
CDR3aa: CASSLVVWSEGNTGELFF
j_gene: TRBJ2-2
v_gene: TRBV5-6
d_gene: NA
abundance: NA

CDR3nt: TGCGCCAGCAGCTTGTCAGTCTCTGGAAACACCATATATTTT
CDR3aa: CASSLSVSGNTIYF
j_gene: TRBJ1-3
v_gene: TRBV5-1
d_gene: NA
abundance: NA

CDR3nt: TGTGCCAGCAGCGTAGGAAAGGAGTCCTACGAGCAGTACTTC
CDR3aa: CASSVGKESYEQYF
j_gene: TRBJ2-7
v_gene: TRBV9
d_gene: NA
abundance: few

CDR3nt: TGTGCCAGCAGGGGGGGACCCTCCTACGAGCAGTACTTC
CDR3aa: CASRGGPSYEQYF
j_gene: TRBJ2-7
v_gene: TRBV6-5
d_gene: NA
abundance: NA

CDR3nt: TGTGCCAGCAGCCTCGCTGCGGGAGGGTGGGGAAACAATGAGCAGTTCTTC
CDR3aa: CASSLAAGGWGNNEQFF
j_gene: TRBJ2-1
v_gene: TRBV11-2
d_gene: TRBD2
abundance: once

CDR3nt: TGTGCCTGGAGCGTGCCCAAGCTCAATGAGCAGTTCTTC
CDR3aa: CAWSVPKLNEQFF
j_gene: TRBJ2-1
v_gene: TRBV30
d_gene: NA
abundance: NA

CDR3nt: TGTGCCAGCAGCTTAGCCCGGGGGGATTATCAGCCCCAGCATTTT
CDR3aa: CASSLARGDYQPQHF
j_gene: TRBJ1-5
v_gene: TRBV7-2
d_gene: NA
abundance: NA

CDR3nt: TGTGCCAGCTCACCACGACAGAGAAGCTCCTACAATGAGCAGTTCTTC
CDR3aa: CASSPRQRSSYNEQFF
j_gene: TRBJ2-1
v_gene: TRBV18
d_gene: NA
abundance: once

CDR3nt: TGTGCCAGCAGCCCCGGGTTTGGGTCGTACCAAGAGACCCAGTACTTC
CDR3aa: CASSPGFGSYQETQYF
j_gene: TRBJ2-5
v_gene: TRBV7-2
d_gene: NA
abundance: NA

CDR3nt: TGTGCCAGCTCACCTCCGTGGGAGAACTATGGCTACACCTTC
CDR3aa: CASSPPWENYGYTF
j_gene: TRBJ1-2
v_gene: TRBV18
d_gene: NA
abundance: NA

CDR3nt: TGTGCCAGCTCGCTAACAGGGTCTAATGAAAAACTGTTTTTT
CDR3aa: CASSLTGSNEKLFF
j_gene: TRBJ1-4
v_gene: TRBV18
d_gene: NA
abundance: NA

CDR3nt: TGCGCCAGCAGCTTGTTGGACGGCGGGTTCTCTGGAAACACCATATATTTT
CDR3aa: CASSLLDGGFSGNTIYF
j_gene: TRBJ1-3
v_gene: TRBV5-1
d_gene: NA
abundance: NA

CDR3nt: TGTGCCAGCAGCTCACTAAGCGGGAGAGATACGCAGTATTTT
CDR3aa: CASSSLSGRDTQYF
j_gene: TRBJ2-3
v_gene: TRBV28
d_gene: TRBD2
abundance: NA

CDR3nt: TGTGCCAGCTCCGCTGGACAGTTGAACACTGAAGCTTTCTTT
CDR3aa: CASSAGQLNTEAFF
j_gene: TRBJ1-1
v_gene: TRBV18
d_gene: NA
abundance: NA

CDR3nt: TGTGCCAGCATCCCGGGACTAGGGAGGCACAATGAGCAGTTCTTC
CDR3aa: CASIPGLGRHNEQFF
j_gene: TRBJ2-1
v_gene: TRBV27
d_gene: TRBD2
abundance: once

CDR3nt: TGCAGCGTTGAAGACGTAGCGGGTGGCTACGAGCAGTACTTC
CDR3aa: CSVEDVAGGYEQYF
j_gene: TRBJ2-7
v_gene: TRBV29-1
d_gene: TRBD2
abundance: NA

CDR3nt: TGCGCCAGCAGCTTGCGACTAGCGGGAAAGACAGATACGCAGTATTTT
CDR3aa: CASSLRLAGKTDTQYF
j_gene: TRBJ2-3
v_gene: TRBV5-1
d_gene: TRBD2
abundance: NA

CDR3nt: TGTGCCAGTCGACAGGCCCTAGCCCCCTCTGGAAACACCATATATTTT
CDR3aa: CASRQALAPSGNTIYF
j_gene: TRBJ1-3
v_gene: TRBV19
d_gene: NA
abundance: NA

CDR3nt: TGTGCCAGCAGCGACCCACAGGACAACGAGCAGTACTTC
CDR3aa: CASSDPQDNEQYF
j_gene: TRBJ2-7
v_gene: TRBV11-1
d_gene: NA
abundance: once

CDR3nt: TGTGCCAGCAGTCGGGCAGGACTACGCGGACTTGAAGCTTTCTTT
CDR3aa: CASSRAGLRGLEAFF
j_gene: TRBJ1-1
v_gene: TRBV6-5
d_gene: NA
abundance: NA

CDR3nt: TGCGCCAGCAGCCAGGCACCCGTCTTCGCCGGGGAGCTGTTTTTT
CDR3aa: CASSQAPVFAGELFF
j_gene: TRBJ2-2
v_gene: TRBV4-1
d_gene: NA
abundance: NA

CDR3nt: TGTGCCAGCAGTGATTTAGCGGGATTCTACAATGAGCAGTTCTTC
CDR3aa: CASSDLAGFYNEQFF
j_gene: TRBJ2-1
v_gene: TRBV6-6
d_gene: TRBD2
abundance: NA

CDR3nt: TGCAGCGTTGACAGGGATGGCTACACCTTC
CDR3aa: CSVDRDGYTF
j_gene: TRBJ1-2
v_gene: TRBV29-1
d_gene: NA
abundance: NA

CDR3nt: TGTGCCAGCAGGAGGGGTTCAGGGGGCGCGTTCACTGAAGCTTTCTTT
CDR3aa: CASRRGSGGAFTEAFF
j_gene: TRBJ1-1
v_gene: TRBV6-4
d_gene: TRBD1
abundance: NA

CDR3nt: TGTGCCAGCAGCCAATGGGGCGTGTCGGGCAATCAGCCCCAGCATTTT
CDR3aa: CASSQWGVSGNQPQHF
j_gene: TRBJ1-5
v_gene: TRBV16
d_gene: NA
abundance: NA

CDR3nt: TGTGCCAGTAGTATAGACCCCTTGGAGCGGGGGTACACAGATACGCAGTATTTT
CDR3aa: CASSIDPLERGYTDTQYF
j_gene: TRBJ2-3
v_gene: TRBV19
d_gene: TRBD2
abundance: NA

CDR3nt: TGTGCCAGCAGCTTAGCGGTAAGCTTAACTGAAGCTTTCTTT
CDR3aa: CASSLAVSLTEAFF
j_gene: TRBJ1-1
v_gene: TRBV7-9
d_gene: NA
abundance: few

CDR3nt: TGTGCCAGCAGTTTAAAGGGGTCTAACTACGAGCAGTACTTC
CDR3aa: CASSLKGSNYEQYF
j_gene: TRBJ2-7
v_gene: TRBV27
d_gene: NA
abundance: NA

CDR3nt: TGTGCCAGCCCCCCAGGGTTCTATGGCTACACCTTC
CDR3aa: CASPPGFYGYTF
j_gene: TRBJ1-2
v_gene: TRBV28
d_gene: NA
abundance: NA

CDR3nt: TGTGCCACCGTCTCTAGGGAGACCCAGTACTTC
CDR3aa: CATVSRETQYF
j_gene: TRBJ2-5
v_gene: TRBV28
d_gene: NA
abundance: NA

CDR3nt: TGTGCCAGCATGGGGCAAGGGATGGGCACTGAAGCTTTCTTT
CDR3aa: CASMGQGMGTEAFF
j_gene: TRBJ1-1
v_gene: TRBV25-1
d_gene: NA
abundance: NA

CDR3nt: TGTGCCAGCAGCTTAGCGACAGCCGGGGAGCTGTTTTTT
CDR3aa: CASSLATAGELFF
j_gene: TRBJ2-2
v_gene: TRBV7-9
d_gene: NA
abundance: NA

CDR3nt: TGTGCTAGTGGTTTGGTGGGGACAAATACGCAGTATTTT
CDR3aa: CASGLVGTNTQYF
j_gene: TRBJ2-3
v_gene: TRBV12-5
d_gene: NA
abundance: NA

CDR3nt: TGCGCCAGCAGCTTGGGGGGGGGCGACGCCGGGGAGCTGTTTTTT
CDR3aa: CASSLGGGDAGELFF
j_gene: TRBJ2-2
v_gene: TRBV5-1
d_gene: NA
abundance: NA

CDR3nt: TGTGCCAGCAGCCCCGGGGTACAGGGCGATGGCTACACCTTC
CDR3aa: CASSPGVQGDGYTF
j_gene: TRBJ1-2
v_gene: TRBV7-3
d_gene: NA
abundance: NA

CDR3nt: TGTGCCAGTAGTATAGGGGACAGAACTAATGAAAAACTGTTTTTT
CDR3aa: CASSIGDRTNEKLFF
j_gene: TRBJ1-4
v_gene: TRBV19
d_gene: TRBD1
abundance: NA

CDR3nt: TGTGCCAGCAGCGGGACTAGCGGGGTAAACGAGCAGTACTTC
CDR3aa: CASSGTSGVNEQYF
j_gene: TRBJ2-7
v_gene: TRBV7-9
d_gene: TRBD2
abundance: NA

CDR3nt: TGTGCCAGCAGCTTAGTGCGGGAGGTCTCCTACGAGCAGTACTTC
CDR3aa: CASSLVREVSYEQYF
j_gene: TRBJ2-7
v_gene: TRBV7-2
d_gene: TRBD2
abundance: few